A selection of T cell receptor beta chains follows, all from one sample in a study of shared clonotypes between healthy human individuals. Produced via immunoSEQ multiplex PCR; TCRdb's table is partial and in-frame only. The sample consists of roughly 300,000 clones, less than 75% of them appearing once. The sequenced material came from memory CD4+ T cells sorted from blood. Source of these receptors: a man aged 25 to 40 in good health. Both conserved end residues are part of each CDR3. The D gene is left open where the match is weak. A row's size may be missing; if present it is once, few, many or a size class.

CDR3: CASKMMRDGVTAQYF
DNA: TGTGCCAGCAAAATGATGAGGGATGGGGTTACGGCCCAGTACTTC
size: .
V: TRBV6-5
J: TRBJ2-5
D: .

CDR3: CASSFTGTNYEQYF
DNA: TGTGCCAGCAGTTTTACGGGTACAAACTACGAGCAGTACTTC
size: .
V: TRBV28
J: TRBJ2-7
D: .

CDR3: CAIRDGGSGQETQYF
DNA: TGTGCCATCAGGGACGGGGGGTCTGGCCAAGAGACCCAGTACTTC
size: once
V: TRBV10-3
J: TRBJ2-5
D: TRBD2

CDR3: CASSPRWTADNEQFF
DNA: TGTGCCAGCTCACCGCGTTGGACAGCAGACAATGAGCAGTTCTTC
size: .
V: TRBV18
J: TRBJ2-1
D: .

CDR3: CATSRGGGQSYEQYF
DNA: TGTGCCACCAGCAGGGGAGGAGGGCAAAGCTACGAGCAGTACTTC
size: .
V: TRBV15
J: TRBJ2-7
D: .

CDR3: CASSFGVWANQPQHF
DNA: TGTGCCAGCAGCTTTGGGGTCTGGGCGAACCAGCCCCAGCATTTT
size: few
V: TRBV7-2
J: TRBJ1-5
D: .

CDR3: CASSLRTSGIYEQYF
DNA: TGTGCCAGCAGTCTTAGAACTAGCGGGATCTACGAGCAGTACTTC
size: .
V: TRBV7-2
J: TRBJ2-7
D: TRBD2

CDR3: CASSQAGKGYNSPLHF
DNA: TGTGCCAGCAGCCAAGCGGGGAAAGGGTATAATTCACCCCTCCACTTT
size: .
V: TRBV14
J: TRBJ1-6
D: .

CDR3: CASSLPLAGRTGELFF
DNA: TGTGCCAGCAGTTTACCCCTAGCGGGACGGACCGGGGAGCTGTTTTTT
size: .
V: TRBV28
J: TRBJ2-2
D: TRBD2

CDR3: CASSPTGGEYNEQFF
DNA: TGTGCCAGCAGCCCGACAGGGGGCGAGTACAATGAGCAGTTCTTC
size: .
V: TRBV5-4
J: TRBJ2-1
D: TRBD1

CDR3: CASRAGLAGDRPLRETQYF
DNA: TGTGCCAGCAGGGCGGGACTAGCGGGAGACCGGCCGCTTCGGGAGACCCAGTACTTC
size: .
V: TRBV2
J: TRBJ2-5
D: TRBD2

CDR3: CASSARKPSYNEQFF
DNA: TGTGCCAGCAGTGCCAGGAAACCCTCCTACAATGAGCAGTTCTTC
size: .
V: TRBV27
J: TRBJ2-1
D: .

CDR3: CAISGPGTATSQYNEQFF
DNA: TGTGCCATCAGCGGTCCCGGGACAGCGACTTCACAATACAATGAGCAGTTCTTC
size: few
V: TRBV10-3
J: TRBJ2-1
D: TRBD1

CDR3: CASRRRDFSNQPQHF
DNA: TGTGCCAGCAGACGACGGGACTTTAGCAATCAGCCCCAGCATTTT
size: .
V: TRBV6-6
J: TRBJ1-5
D: .

CDR3: CAWSRGGISYEQYF
DNA: TGTGCCTGGAGTCGGGGGGGGATCTCCTACGAGCAGTACTTC
size: .
V: TRBV30
J: TRBJ2-7
D: TRBD2

CDR3: CASSGAGRSTDTQYF
DNA: TGCGCCAGCAGTGGGGCGGGGCGAAGCACAGATACGCAGTATTTT
size: .
V: TRBV10-2
J: TRBJ2-3
D: .

CDR3: CSARKRQGENIQYF
DNA: TGCAGCGCCAGAAAGAGACAGGGTGAAAACATTCAGTACTTC
size: .
V: TRBV29-1
J: TRBJ2-4
D: TRBD1

CDR3: CASRTSLLEQYF
DNA: TGTGCCAGCAGGACTAGTTTGCTCGAGCAGTACTTC
size: .
V: TRBV27
J: TRBJ2-7
D: .

CDR3: CASSLRTSGRGAKNIQYF
DNA: TGTGCCAGCAGCCTACGGACTAGCGGGAGGGGGGCCAAAAACATTCAGTACTTC
size: .
V: TRBV5-8
J: TRBJ2-4
D: TRBD2

CDR3: CASTRASEQFF
DNA: TGTGCCAGCACCCGGGCGAGTGAGCAGTTCTTC
size: .
V: TRBV5-6
J: TRBJ2-1
D: .

CDR3: CASSEPGRVTGELFF
DNA: TGTGCCAGCAGTGAACCTGGACGGGTGACCGGGGAGCTGTTTTTT
size: many
V: TRBV2
J: TRBJ2-2
D: .

CDR3: CATSRAGTGGIGETQYF
DNA: TGTGCCACCAGCAGAGCAGGGACAGGGGGCATCGGGGAGACCCAGTACTTC
size: .
V: TRBV15
J: TRBJ2-5
D: TRBD1

CDR3: CSDRLANEQFF
DNA: TGCAGCGACCGACTAGCCAATGAGCAGTTCTTC
size: .
V: TRBV29-1
J: TRBJ2-1
D: TRBD2

CDR3: CASSPGLADQETQYF
DNA: TGTGCCAGCAGTCCGGGACTAGCGGATCAAGAGACCCAGTACTTC
size: few
V: TRBV6-5
J: TRBJ2-5
D: TRBD2

CDR3: CASSLRQGRGTGELFF
DNA: TGTGCCAGCAGCTTAAGACAGGGAAGGGGGACCGGGGAGCTGTTTTTT
size: .
V: TRBV7-6
J: TRBJ2-2
D: TRBD1

CDR3: CASSAYRTDKENEQFF
DNA: TGTGCCAGCAGCGCATACCGGACTGATAAAGAGAATGAGCAGTTCTTC
size: .
V: TRBV28
J: TRBJ2-1
D: .

CDR3: CASSFQPGARTDTQYF
DNA: TGTGCCAGCAGTTTTCAACCGGGAGCCCGCACAGATACGCAGTATTTT
size: .
V: TRBV27
J: TRBJ2-3
D: .

CDR3: CASSQRRDSSSTDTQYF
DNA: TGCGCCAGCAGCCAAAGGCGAGACAGCTCTAGCACAGATACGCAGTATTTT
size: .
V: TRBV4-1
J: TRBJ2-3
D: .

CDR3: CASSSPGLKETQYF
DNA: TGTGCCAGCAGCTCCCCGGGGCTGAAAGAGACCCAGTACTTC
size: .
V: TRBV5-8
J: TRBJ2-5
D: .

CDR3: CASQRQGPFGNTEAFF
DNA: TGTGCCAGCCAGAGACAGGGGCCTTTTGGGAACACTGAAGCTTTCTTT
size: .
V: TRBV2
J: TRBJ1-1
D: TRBD1

CDR3: CASSSAGAGELFF
DNA: TGTGCCAGCAGTTCTGCAGGGGCCGGGGAGCTGTTTTTT
size: .
V: TRBV28
J: TRBJ2-2
D: .

CDR3: CASSLLGGGSEAFF
DNA: TGTGCCAGCAGTCTTTTGGGGGGGGGCTCTGAAGCTTTCTTT
size: .
V: TRBV6-1
J: TRBJ1-1
D: .

CDR3: CAWGRNTEAFF
DNA: TGTGCCTGGGGCCGGAACACTGAAGCTTTCTTT
size: once
V: TRBV30
J: TRBJ1-1
D: .

CDR3: CASSLLGDTQYF
DNA: TGTGCCAGCAGTTTACTGGGAGATACGCAGTATTTT
size: .
V: TRBV27
J: TRBJ2-3
D: .

CDR3: CASSLDPGGRNQPQHF
DNA: TGTGCCAGCAGTTTAGATCCAGGGGGACGCAATCAGCCCCAGCATTTT
size: .
V: TRBV27
J: TRBJ1-5
D: TRBD1

CDR3: CASSPDLEGRQYF
DNA: TGTGCCAGCTCACCAGACCTCGAGGGAAGGCAGTATTTT
size: .
V: TRBV18
J: TRBJ2-3
D: .

CDR3: CASSLSSRVGGRSYEQYF
DNA: TGTGCCAGCAGTTTATCGTCTAGGGTTGGGGGACGATCCTACGAGCAGTACTTC
size: .
V: TRBV27
J: TRBJ2-7
D: .

CDR3: CASSYEDTQYF
DNA: TGTGCCAGCAGCTACGAAGATACGCAGTATTTT
size: .
V: TRBV7-9
J: TRBJ2-3
D: .

CDR3: CASSEGTSGYEQYF
DNA: TGTGCCAGCAGTGAGGGGACTAGCGGTTACGAGCAGTACTTC
size: .
V: TRBV2
J: TRBJ2-7
D: TRBD2

CDR3: CASSLGGGIRNYEQYF
DNA: TGTGCCAGCAGTTTGGGGGGAGGCATTCGGAACTACGAGCAGTACTTC
size: .
V: TRBV28
J: TRBJ2-7
D: .

CDR3: CASSRWGDTEAFF
DNA: TGTGCCAGCAGCCGTTGGGGGGACACTGAAGCTTTCTTT
size: .
V: TRBV5-5
J: TRBJ1-1
D: .

CDR3: CASRLGTSGSYEQYF
DNA: TGTGCCAGCAGGTTGGGAACTAGCGGCTCCTACGAGCAGTACTTC
size: .
V: TRBV2
J: TRBJ2-7
D: TRBD2

CDR3: CASSVLVGTEAFF
DNA: TGTGCCAGCAGCGTATTGGTAGGGACTGAAGCTTTCTTT
size: many
V: TRBV7-2
J: TRBJ1-1
D: .

CDR3: CASSVEPALAGELFF
DNA: TGTGCCAGCAGCGTAGAGCCAGCTTTGGCCGGGGAGCTGTTTTTT
size: .
V: TRBV9
J: TRBJ2-2
D: .

CDR3: CASSASSYEQYF
DNA: TGCGCCAGCAGCGCGAGCTCCTACGAGCAGTACTTC
size: .
V: TRBV5-1
J: TRBJ2-7
D: .

CDR3: CASQISRSSGNTIYF
DNA: TGTGCCAGCCAAATCTCCAGAAGCTCTGGAAACACCATATATTTT
size: .
V: TRBV7-6
J: TRBJ1-3
D: .

CDR3: CASSFGLAGGSEQYF
DNA: TGTGCCAGCAGCTTCGGACTAGCGGGAGGGAGTGAGCAGTACTTC
size: .
V: TRBV13
J: TRBJ2-7
D: TRBD2

CDR3: CASIPPGRTYEQYF
DNA: TGTGCCAGTATCCCCCCGGGGCGAACCTACGAGCAGTACTTC
size: few
V: TRBV2
J: TRBJ2-7
D: .

CDR3: CATSRVGDRGHGYTF
DNA: TGTGCCACCAGCAGAGTAGGGGACAGGGGCCATGGCTACACCTTC
size: few
V: TRBV15
J: TRBJ1-2
D: TRBD1

CDR3: CATMKGTDTQYF
DNA: TGTGCCACAATGAAGGGCACAGATACGCAGTATTTT
size: .
V: TRBV6-6
J: TRBJ2-3
D: .

CDR3: CASSLDEGTQYF
DNA: TGTGCCAGCAGCTTAGATGAGGGGACCCAGTACTTC
size: .
V: TRBV11-2
J: TRBJ2-5
D: .